This T cell receptor (beta chain) is from a study of T cells in Graves' hyperthyroidism and ophthalmopathy. Amplification yielded TCR beta CDR3 regions, with RNA transcripts as the source. The study used the HTBI primer set for a first-round RT-PCR of the TCR CDR3. TCRdb passed the multiplex PCR reads through MiXCR, listing each CDR3 protein once. The sample lists a few hundred thousand distinct CDR3 sequences, 15% to 19% occurring once. This clonotype was detected ten times or more. The antigen is undetermined. With 5 bases clipped from V and 6 bases from J, the junction kept 13 bases outside the gene matches. CDR1 and CDR2 from the germline V gene are MDHEN and SYDVKM. This CDR3 region has 15 residues. Study findings and constraints: A median roughly six months before onset, the model predicted ophthalmopathy. The authors' 13 V-J model separated ophthalmopathy from stable hyperthyroidism.

Patients aged 18 to 65 had newly diagnosed hyperthyroidism that had lasted under 2 months. This receptor was identified in a woman aged 30 to 39 with Graves' hyperthyroidism. The sequenced sample consisted of blood. The chain uses TRBV28 and TRBJ2-7; 7 bases line up with TRBD2. As DNA, the CDR3 is TGTGCCAGCAGTCATGGGGGGAGGGTAATTCTCGAGCAGTACTTC. This translates into CASSHGGRVILEQYF.